Described below is a single T cell receptor (beta chain) sequence and its context. Its antigen remains unidentified. TCRdb called the 5' RACE reads again in MiXCR, with one record for every CDR3 protein. In the table there are 150,000 or so distinct CDR3 sequences, roughly 10% of which are singletons. The data were obtained in a study of T-cell memory formation after mild COVID-19. Study-wide context: TCR clusters were mostly donor specific.

General study findings and limits: Clones shrinking from day 15 to 85 showed even CD4/CD8 mixes; later expanders tilted CD4+.

In germline, CDR1 is MNHEY, CDR2 SVGAGI. The CDR3 runs to 14 residues. Trimming removed 5 bases from V and 5 bases from J; junction bases left unmatched: 7. The rearrangement uses TRBV6-5 and TRBJ2-7, with 9 bases that match TRBD1. Sequenced material: PBMCs or a T cell subset sorted from them (not recorded which). The clonotype comes from a man aged 18 to 29 who had mild COVID-19 (a few samples of this study predate the infection). Cell type and time point are not known. In DNA, the CDR3 is TGTGCCAGCAGTCCCGGGACAGGGAAACACGAGCAGTACTTC. It yields the protein CASSPGTGKHEQYF.